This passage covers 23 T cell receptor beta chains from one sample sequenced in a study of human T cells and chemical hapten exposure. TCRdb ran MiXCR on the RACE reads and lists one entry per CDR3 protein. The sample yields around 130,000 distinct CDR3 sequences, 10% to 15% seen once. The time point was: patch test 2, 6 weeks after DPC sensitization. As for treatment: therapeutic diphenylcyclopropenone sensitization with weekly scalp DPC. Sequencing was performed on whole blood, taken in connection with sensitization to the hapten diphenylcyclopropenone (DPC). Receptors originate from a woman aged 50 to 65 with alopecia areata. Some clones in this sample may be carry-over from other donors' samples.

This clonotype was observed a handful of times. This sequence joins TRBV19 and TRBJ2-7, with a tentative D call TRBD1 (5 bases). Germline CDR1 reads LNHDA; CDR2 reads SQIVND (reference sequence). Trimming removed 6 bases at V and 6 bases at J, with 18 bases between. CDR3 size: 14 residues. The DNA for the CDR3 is TGTGCCAGTAGAACCGGACACCTCTTGGGCGAGCAGTACTTC. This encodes CASRTGHLLGEQYF.

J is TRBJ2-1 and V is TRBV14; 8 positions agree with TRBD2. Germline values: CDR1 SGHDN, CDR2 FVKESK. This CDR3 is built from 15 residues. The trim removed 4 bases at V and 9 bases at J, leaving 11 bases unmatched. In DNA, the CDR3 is TGTGCCAGCAGCCTACTACTAGCGGACTTATCTGAGCAGTTCTTC. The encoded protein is CASSLLLADLSEQFF.

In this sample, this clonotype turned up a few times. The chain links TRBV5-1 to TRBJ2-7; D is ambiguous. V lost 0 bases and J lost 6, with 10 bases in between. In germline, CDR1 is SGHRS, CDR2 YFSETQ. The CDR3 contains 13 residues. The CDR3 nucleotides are TGCGCCAGCAGCTTGGACTCCTTAGGCGAGCAGTACTTC. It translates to CASSLDSLGEQYF.

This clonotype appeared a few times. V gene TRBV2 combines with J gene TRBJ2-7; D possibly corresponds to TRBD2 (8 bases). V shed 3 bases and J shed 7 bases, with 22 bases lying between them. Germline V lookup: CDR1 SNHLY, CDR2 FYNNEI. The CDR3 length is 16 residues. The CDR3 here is CASSDSRRQGGGEQYF. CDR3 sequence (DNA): TGTGCCAGCAGTGACTCCCGTCGACAGGGCGGGGGGGAGCAGTACTTC.

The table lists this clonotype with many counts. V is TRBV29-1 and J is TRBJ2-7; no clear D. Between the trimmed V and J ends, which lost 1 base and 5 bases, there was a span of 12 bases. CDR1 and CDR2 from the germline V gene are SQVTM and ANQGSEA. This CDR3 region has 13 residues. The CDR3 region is CSVEGPTPNEQYF. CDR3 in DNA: TGCAGCGTTGAAGGTCCCACCCCCAACGAGCAGTACTTC.

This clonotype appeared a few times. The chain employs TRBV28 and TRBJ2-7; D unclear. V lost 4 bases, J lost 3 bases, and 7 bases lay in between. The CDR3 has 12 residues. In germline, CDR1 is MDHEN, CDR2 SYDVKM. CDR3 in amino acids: CASSSSLYEQYF. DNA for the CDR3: TGTGCCAGCAGTTCGTCCCTCTACGAGCAGTACTTC.

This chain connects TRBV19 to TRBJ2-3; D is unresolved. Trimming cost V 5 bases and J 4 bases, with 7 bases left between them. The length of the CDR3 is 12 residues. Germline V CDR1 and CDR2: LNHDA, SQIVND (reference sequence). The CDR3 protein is CASSESPDTQYF. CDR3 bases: TGTGCCAGTAGTGAAAGTCCAGATACGCAGTATTTT.

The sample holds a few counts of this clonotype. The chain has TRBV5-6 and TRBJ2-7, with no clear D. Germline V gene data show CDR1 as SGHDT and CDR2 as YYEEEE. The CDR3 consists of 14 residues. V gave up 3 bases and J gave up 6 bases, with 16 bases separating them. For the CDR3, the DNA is TGTGCCAGCAGCTCCCCGACCCGGTACGGCGAGCAGTACTTC. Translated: CASSSPTRYGEQYF.

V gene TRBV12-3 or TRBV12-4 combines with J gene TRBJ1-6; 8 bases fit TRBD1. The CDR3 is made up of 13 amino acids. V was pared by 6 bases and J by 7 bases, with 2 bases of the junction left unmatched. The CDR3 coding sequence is TGTGCCAGCAGCCGGACAGGGAATTCACCCCTCCACTTT. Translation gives CASSRTGNSPLHF.

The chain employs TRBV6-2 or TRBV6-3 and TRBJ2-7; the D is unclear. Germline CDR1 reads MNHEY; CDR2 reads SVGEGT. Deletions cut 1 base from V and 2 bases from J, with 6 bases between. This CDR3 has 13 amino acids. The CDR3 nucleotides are TGTGCCAGCAGTTACTTGCAAGCCTACGAGCAGTACTTC. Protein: CASSYLQAYEQYF.

The CDR3 DNA is TGTGCCAGCAGCTTTTCACTGAGGGGTTCTTCCTATAATTCACCCCTCCACTTT. It encodes CASSFSLRGSSYNSPLHF. J is TRBJ1-6 and V is TRBV7-2; D perhaps matches TRBD1 (5 bases). From germline, CDR1 is SGHTA and CDR2 FQGNSA. This CDR3 is built from 18 residues. V was cut by 3 bases and J by 1 base, with 16 bases left in between.

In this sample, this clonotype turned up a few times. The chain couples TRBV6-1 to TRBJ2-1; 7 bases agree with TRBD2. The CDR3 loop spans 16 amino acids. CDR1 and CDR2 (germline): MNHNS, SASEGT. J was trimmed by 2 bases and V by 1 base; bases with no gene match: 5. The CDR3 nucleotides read TGTGCCAGCAGTGAAGTGGGGGAGGGCCCCTACAATGAGCAGTTCTTC. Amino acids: CASSEVGEGPYNEQFF.

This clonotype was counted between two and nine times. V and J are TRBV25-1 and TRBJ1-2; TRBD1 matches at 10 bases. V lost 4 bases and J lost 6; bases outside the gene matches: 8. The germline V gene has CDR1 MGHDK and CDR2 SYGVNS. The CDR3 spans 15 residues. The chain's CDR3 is CASSGILGTGDGYTF. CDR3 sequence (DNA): TGTGCCAGCAGTGGAATCTTAGGGACAGGGGATGGCTACACCTTC.

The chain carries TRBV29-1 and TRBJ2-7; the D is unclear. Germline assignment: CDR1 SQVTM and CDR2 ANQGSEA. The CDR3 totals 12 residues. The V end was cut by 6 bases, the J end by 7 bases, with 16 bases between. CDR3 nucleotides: TGCAGCGTCGTACCTGCCGTGGGTGAGCAGTACTTC. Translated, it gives CSVVPAVGEQYF.

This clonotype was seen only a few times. CDR3 in DNA: TGCAGCGTTGCAGGGATCCAAGAGACCCAGTACTTC. It codes for CSVAGIQETQYF. The chain carries TRBV29-1 and TRBJ2-5, with D possibly TRBD1 on 5 matching bases. CDR3 length equals 12 residues. Trimming took 4 bases from V and 1 from J, leaving 7 bases between them. In germline, CDR1 is SQVTM, CDR2 ANQGSEA.

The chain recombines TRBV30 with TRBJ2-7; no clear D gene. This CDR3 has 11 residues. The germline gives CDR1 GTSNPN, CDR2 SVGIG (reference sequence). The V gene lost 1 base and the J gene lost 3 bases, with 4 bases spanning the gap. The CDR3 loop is CAWSGGYEQYF. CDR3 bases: TGTGCCTGGAGTGGGGGCTACGAGCAGTACTTC.

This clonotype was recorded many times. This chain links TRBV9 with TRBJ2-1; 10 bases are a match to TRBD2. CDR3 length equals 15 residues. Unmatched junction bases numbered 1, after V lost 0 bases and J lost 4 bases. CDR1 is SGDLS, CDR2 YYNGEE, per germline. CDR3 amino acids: CASSVDSGRYNEQFF. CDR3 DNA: TGTGCCAGCAGCGTAGATAGCGGGAGGTACAATGAGCAGTTCTTC.

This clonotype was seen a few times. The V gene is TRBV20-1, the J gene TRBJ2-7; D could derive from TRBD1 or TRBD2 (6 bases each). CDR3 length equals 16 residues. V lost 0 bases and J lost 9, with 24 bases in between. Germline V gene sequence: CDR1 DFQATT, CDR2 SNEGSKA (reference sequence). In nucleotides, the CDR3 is TGCAGTGCTAGAGAGGGGGCGGCGGGACACCAGTTTGGGCAGTACTTC. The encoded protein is CSAREGAAGHQFGQYF.

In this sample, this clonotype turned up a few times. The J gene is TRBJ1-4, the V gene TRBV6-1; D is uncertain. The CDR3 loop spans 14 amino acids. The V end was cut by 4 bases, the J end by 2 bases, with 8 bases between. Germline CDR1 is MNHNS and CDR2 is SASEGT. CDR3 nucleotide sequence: TGTGCCAGCAGTGGGGCCGTGACTAATGAAAAACTGTTTTTT. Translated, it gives CASSGAVTNEKLFF.

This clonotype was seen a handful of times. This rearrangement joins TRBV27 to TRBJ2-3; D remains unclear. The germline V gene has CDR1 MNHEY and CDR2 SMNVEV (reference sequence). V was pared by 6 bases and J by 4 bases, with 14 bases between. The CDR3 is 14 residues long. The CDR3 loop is CASSSGLNADTQYF. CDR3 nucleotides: TGTGCCAGCAGCTCCGGGCTTAACGCAGATACGCAGTATTTT.

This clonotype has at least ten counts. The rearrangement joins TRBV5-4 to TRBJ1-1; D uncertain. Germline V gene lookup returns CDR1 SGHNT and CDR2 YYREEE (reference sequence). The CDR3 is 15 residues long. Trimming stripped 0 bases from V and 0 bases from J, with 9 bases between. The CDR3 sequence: CASSLGGILNTEAFF. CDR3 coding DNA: TGTGCCAGCAGCTTGGGGGGAATTTTGAACACTGAAGCTTTCTTT.

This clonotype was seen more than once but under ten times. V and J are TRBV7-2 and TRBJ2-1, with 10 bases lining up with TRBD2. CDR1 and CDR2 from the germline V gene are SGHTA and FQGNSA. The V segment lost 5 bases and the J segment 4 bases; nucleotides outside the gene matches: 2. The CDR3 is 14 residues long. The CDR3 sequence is CASSPTSGYNEQFF. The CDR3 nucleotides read TGTGCCAGCAGCCCGACTAGCGGGTACAATGAGCAGTTCTTC. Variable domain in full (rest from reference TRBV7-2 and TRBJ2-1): GAGVSQSPSNKVTEKGKDVELRCDPISGHTALYWYRQSLGQGLEFLIYFQGNSAPDKSGLPSDRFSAERTGGSVSTLTIQRTQQEDSAVYLCASSPTSGYNEQFFGPGTRLTVL.

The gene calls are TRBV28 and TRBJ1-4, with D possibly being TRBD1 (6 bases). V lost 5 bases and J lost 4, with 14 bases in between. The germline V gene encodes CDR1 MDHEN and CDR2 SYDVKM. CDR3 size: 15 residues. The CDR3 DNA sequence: TGTGCCAGCAGTCCGTGGGGGCTCGGTAATGAAAAACTGTTTTTT. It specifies CASSPWGLGNEKLFF.